This passage covers 10 T cell receptor beta chains from one sample sequenced in a study of metastatic and nonmetastatic thyroid tumors. TCRdb re-analyzed the PCR reads through MiXCR. The sample lists tens of thousands of clones, under 15% occurring once. All patients reached thyroid surgery having received no treatment beforehand. Sequences were obtained from blood. The origin of the receptors is a female donor with papillary thyroid cancer or a benign thyroid nodule (not recorded which). Some clones in this sample may be carry-over from other donors' samples.

Notes on this clone: A much bigger clone sits one base away, suggesting this may be a read error. The conserved closing phenylalanine or tryptophan is absent in this CDR3, likely reflecting a read error. The V call is TRBV28, the J call TRBJ2-1, with D uncertain. The CDR3 contains 12 residues. Per germline, CDR1 MDHEN and CDR2 SYDVKM. V lost 6 bases and J lost 3, with 6 bases in between. The CDR3 spells CASRQHYNEQFL. The CDR3 DNA follows: TGTGCCAGCAGACAGCACTACAATGAGCAGTTCCTC.

This clone was observed many times. The chain couples TRBV6-2 or TRBV6-3 to TRBJ1-5; D is perhaps TRBD1 (5 bases). CDR3 length equals 13 residues. Germline CDR1 is MNHEY and CDR2 is SVGEGT. Deletions cut 7 bases from V and 4 bases from J, with 11 bases between. The CDR3 loop reads CASNQGFNQPQHF. In DNA, the CDR3 is TGTGCCAGCAATCAGGGTTTTAATCAGCCCCAGCATTTT.

Ten or more counts support this clone. CDR3 in DNA: TGTGCCAGCAGTTTCGGAGAGCCCCAGCATTTT. Amino acids: CASSFGEPQHF. This sequence joins TRBV12-3 or TRBV12-4 and TRBJ1-5; D is uncertain. Trimming removed 3 bases from V and 8 bases from J, with 5 bases in between. CDR3 length equals 11 residues.

This clone was counted ten times or more. The rearrangement joins TRBV20-1 to TRBJ1-1; possible D gene TRBD1, 6 bases. V shed 1 base and J shed 0 bases, with 12 bases lying between them. The CDR3 totals 15 residues. Germline assignment: CDR1 DFQATT and CDR2 SNEGSKA (reference sequence). The chain's CDR3 is CSARGGGRMNTEAFF. In DNA form, the CDR3 reads TGCAGTGCTAGAGGGGGGGGCAGGATGAACACTGAAGCTTTCTTT.

This clone was picked up many times. The gene calls are TRBV10-3 and TRBJ1-2; TRBD1 matches at 7 bases. CDR1 and CDR2 from the germline V gene are ENHRY and SYGVKD. The length of the CDR3 is 14 residues. The J segment lost 4 bases and the V segment lost 3 bases, leaving 5 bases of the junction unmatched. CDR3 DNA sequence: TGTGCCATCAGTGAAAACCGGGACAGCTATGGCTACACCTTC. Its protein product is CAISENRDSYGYTF.

This chain uses TRBV5-6 with TRBJ1-4; perhaps TRBD1 as D (5 bases). V was cut by 4 bases and J by 8 bases, with 15 bases left in between. Germline V CDR1 and CDR2: SGHDT, YYEEEE. The CDR3 is 14 residues long. The CDR3 loop reads CASSGGWGEEKLFF. The CDR3, as DNA: TGTGCCAGCAGCGGGGGATGGGGTGAGGAAAAACTGTTTTTT. Using reference TRBV5-6 and TRBJ1-4 for the parts outside the CDR3, the full variable domain is DAGVTQSPTHLIKTRGQQVTLRCSPKSGHDTVSWYQQALGQGPQFIFQYYEEEERQRGNFPDRFSGHQFPNYSSELNVNALLLGDSALYLCASSGGWGEEKLFFGSGTQLSVL.

The table lists this clone with a few counts. The J gene is TRBJ2-7, the V gene TRBV10-2; D is possibly TRBD1 (6 bases). The length of the CDR3 is 16 residues. Trimming removed 5 bases from V and 2 bases from J, with 19 bases in between. Germline lookup yields CDR1 WSHSY and CDR2 SAAADI. CDR3 amino acids: CASSYSLGHVTYEQYF. DNA for the CDR3: TGCGCCAGCAGTTACTCGTTGGGACACGTAACCTACGAGCAGTACTTC.

This clone has just a few counts. This clone may be a read error of a much larger clone one base away. Different DNA sequences within this sample yield the same CDR3. CDR3 DNA sequence: TGTGCCAGCAGTTTAGGGACAGGGGGATCAAAAAACATTCAGTACTTC. Protein: CASSLGTGGSKNIQYF. The rearrangement uses TRBV28 and TRBJ2-4; TRBD1 aligns across 11 bases. Trimming at V came to 2 bases and at J to 4 bases, leaving 4 bases not matched to a gene. Germline V gene sequence: CDR1 MDHEN, CDR2 SYDVKM. This CDR3 is built from 16 residues.

This clone was seen ten or more times. This chain links TRBV28 with TRBJ1-2, with TRBD1 matching over 10 bases. The CDR3 length is 14 residues. J lost 8 bases, V lost 2 bases, and 5 bases had no gene match. The germline V gene has CDR1 MDHEN and CDR2 SYDVKM. The CDR3 loop is CASSLDRGQGGYTF. The CDR3 DNA reads TGTGCCAGCAGTTTAGACAGGGGGCAGGGAGGCTACACCTTC.

This clone was counted a few times. The V and J genes are TRBV28 and TRBJ1-2; D uncertain. Trimming shortened V by 6 bases and J by 4 bases, and 24 bases separated the two germline ends. The CDR3 totals 17 residues. Per germline, CDR1 MDHEN and CDR2 SYDVKM. CDR3 coding DNA: TGTGCCAGCAGCTATGATGGAGGACGAATCGTTTTCTATGGCTACACCTTC. It codes for CASSYDGGRIVFYGYTF.